The entry below describes one T cell receptor beta chain. Study processing details: Reference gene primer amplification gave nucleated cell count estimates. The method was immunoSEQ multiplex PCR; TCRdb's version includes in-frame clones alone and lacks a portion of them. D and trimming come from the DNA, and the V and J calls and clone size come from that table. The table has 150,000 to 200,000 clones, about 85% seen once; the top ten hold 6.5% to 7.5%. The sample belongs to a study of blood T cell repertoires in COVID-19. In the study overall: The United States, Italy and Spain were the sources of the acute and convalescent COVID-19 samples. The cDNA or gDNA used as material had been derived from T cells, B-cell-depleted T cells, or PBMCs.

V lost 3 bases, J lost 4 bases, and 6 bases stayed unmatched. CDR1 and CDR2 (germline): SGHRS, YFSETQ. The CDR3 extends over 14 amino acids. This TCR was sampled from an older man with COVID-19, enrolled during active disease. Input material: peripheral blood. The rearrangement links TRBV5-1 to TRBJ1-2; 7 nucleotides match TRBD1. The CDR3, as DNA: TGCGCCAGCAGCTCCCGGGACAGTGGCTATGGCTACACCTTC. This encodes CASSSRDSGYGYTF.